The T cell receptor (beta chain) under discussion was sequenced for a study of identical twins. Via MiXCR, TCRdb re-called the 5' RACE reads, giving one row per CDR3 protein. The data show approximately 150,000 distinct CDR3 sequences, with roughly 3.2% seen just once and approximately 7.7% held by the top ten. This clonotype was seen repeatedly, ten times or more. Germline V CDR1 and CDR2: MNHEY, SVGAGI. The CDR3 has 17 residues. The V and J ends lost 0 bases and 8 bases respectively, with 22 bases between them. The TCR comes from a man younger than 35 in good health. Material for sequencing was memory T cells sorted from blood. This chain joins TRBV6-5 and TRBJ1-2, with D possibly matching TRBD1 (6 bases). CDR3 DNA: TGTGCCAGCAGTTACTCGAATTATAGGACAGAGCTTCTGGGCTACACCTTC. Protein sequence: CASSYSNYRTELLGYTF.